This entry lists 13 T cell receptor beta chains sequenced from one sample in a study of shared clonotypes between healthy human individuals (dated by TCRdb to 2018 to 2020). The method behind the library was the immunoSEQ multiplex PCR assay. Entries here come from immuneACCESS through TCRdb and include only in-frame sequences with V and J called. Some clones fail to appear in such tables; in the studies checked, an unresolved V gene covers under half of the shortfall, and the cause of the remainder is unknown. This sample is represented by 950,000 to 1,100,000 clones; 60% to 80% of them were singletons. Roughly 1.5% of the sample lies in the top ten. The sample consisted of memory CD4+ T cells sorted from blood. Per the publication, the cell subset or site label means: CD45RA-negative fraction. The receptor source for this set is a man younger than 35 in good health.

The chain combines TRBV29-1 with TRBJ1-1, with D possibly matching TRBD1 (6 bases). CDR3 length: 14 amino acids. The germline gives CDR1 SQVTM, CDR2 ANQGSEA. Trimming removed 3 bases from V and 1 base from J, with 12 bases in between. As DNA, the CDR3 is TGCAGCGTTGATGGGGGGCGGGAGAACACTGAAGCTTTCTTT. Encoded protein: CSVDGGRENTEAFF.

The V call is TRBV7-2, the J call TRBJ2-5; 7 bases match TRBD2. CDR3 size: 14 residues. In germline, CDR1 is SGHTA, CDR2 FQGNSA. Trimming at V came to 5 bases and at J to 1 base, leaving 4 bases not matched to a gene. The CDR3 DNA reads TGTGCCAGCAGCCGGACTAGGGGCCAAGAGACCCAGTACTTC. Residues: CASSRTRGQETQYF.

This chain uses TRBV4-3 with TRBJ2-1; no clear D. CDR1 LGHNA and CDR2 YSLEER come from the germline V gene. This CDR3 comprises 15 residues. V was clipped by 1 base and J by 0 bases, with 7 bases between them. CDR3 region: CASSQGRSSYNEQFF. The CDR3 region has the DNA TGCGCCAGCAGCCAAGGGCGGAGCTCCTACAATGAGCAGTTCTTC.

This clone was counted between two and nine times. The chain employs TRBV2 and TRBJ1-2, with a possible D match to TRBD1 (6 bases). V shed 7 bases and J shed 7 bases, with 13 bases lying between them. The length of the CDR3 is 12 residues. The germline CDR1 and CDR2 sequences are SNHLY and FYNNEI. The CDR3 region is CASKDSPIGYTF. CDR3 DNA: TGTGCCAGCAAGGACAGCCCTATTGGCTACACCTTC.

The CDR3 DNA reads TGTGCCATCAGATTCTCGACGTCAGGGAGGGGAAGCTCCTACGAGCAGTACTTC. Translating gives CAIRFSTSGRGSSYEQYF. The V call is TRBV10-3, the J call TRBJ2-7, with TRBD2 matching over 7 bases. There are 18 residues in the CDR3. Trimming cost V 6 bases and J 0 bases; bases outside gene matches: 17. Germline V gives CDR1 ENHRY, CDR2 SYGVKD.

The CDR3 is CAALDPYLSGNTIYF. CDR3 coding DNA: TGTGCCGCCTTAGACCCTTACCTCTCTGGAAACACCATATATTTT. The chain is built from TRBV6-6 and TRBJ1-3; D uncertain. CDR1 is MNHNY and CDR2 is SVGAGI in the germline V gene (reference sequence). The CDR3 loop spans 15 amino acids. With 11 bases removed from V and 0 bases from J, the gap between germline ends came to 17 bases.

The V gene is TRBV10-3, the J gene TRBJ2-3; 7 bases map to TRBD2. J gave up 5 bases and V 3 bases, and 2 bases lay outside the gene matches. Germline V gives CDR1 ENHRY, CDR2 SYGVKD. The CDR3 contains 13 residues. CDR3 sequence: CAISEGGGDTQYF. The CDR3 nucleotides read TGTGCCATCAGTGAAGGCGGGGGAGATACGCAGTATTTT.

The chain uses TRBV9 and TRBJ2-7, with TRBD2 identical over 12 bases. After removal of 0 bases from V and 2 bases from J, the junction contained 3 bases not matched to a gene. The CDR3 loop spans 16 amino acids. The germline CDR1 and CDR2 sequences are SGDLS and YYNGEE. CDR3 amino acids: CASSVGTSGTTYEQYF. The DNA of the CDR3 is TGTGCCAGCAGCGTAGGGACTAGCGGGACTACCTACGAGCAGTACTTC. Variable domain in full (rest from reference TRBV9 and TRBJ2-7): DSGVTQTPKHLITATGQRVTLRCSPRSGDLSVYWYQQSLDQGLQFLIQYYNGEERAKGNILERFSAQQFPDLHSELNLSSLELGDSALYFCASSVGTSGTTYEQYFGPGTRLTVT.

The V and J genes are TRBV18 and TRBJ2-7; D gene uncertain. The V gene lost 3 bases and the J gene lost 2 bases, with 11 bases spanning the gap. Per germline, CDR1 KGHSH and CDR2 LQKENI. The CDR3 length is 14 residues. The CDR3 nucleotides are TGTGCCAGCTCACCGAACGTAGCCACCTACGAGCAGTACTTC. Translation: CASSPNVATYEQYF.

The J gene is TRBJ2-3, the V gene TRBV10-3; 8 bases match TRBD2. CDR1 is ENHRY, CDR2 SYGVKD, per germline. The junction had 4 bases not matched to a gene; V was cut back by 6 bases and J by 2 bases. The CDR3 length is 14 residues. In DNA form, the CDR3 reads TGTGCCATCAGATTAGCGGGGCACACAGATACGCAGTATTTT. Amino acid sequence: CAIRLAGHTDTQYF.

In the case of this clone: This specimen includes other DNA sequences encoding the same CDR3. V and J are TRBV9 and TRBJ2-3; 12 bases align to TRBD2. Germline lookup yields CDR1 SGDLS and CDR2 YYNGEE. The V gene end was trimmed by 2 bases and the J gene end by 2 bases; junction bases not matched to a gene: 3. This CDR3 has 16 amino acids. The CDR3 region is CASSVGTSGLTDTQYF. CDR3 nucleotides: TGTGCCAGCAGCGTCGGGACTAGCGGGCTCACAGATACGCAGTATTTT.

The chain has TRBV6-1 and TRBJ2-5; TRBD1 matches at 8 bases. V trimming: 3 bases; J trimming: 1 base; junction bases outside the gene matches: 4. CDR1 and CDR2 from the germline V gene are MNHNS and SASEGT. CDR3 length equals 15 residues. The CDR3: CASSDYQGAQETQYF. CDR3 nucleotides: TGTGCCAGCAGTGATTACCAGGGGGCCCAAGAGACCCAGTACTTC.

The chain couples TRBV25-1 to TRBJ2-3, with D perhaps TRBD2 (6 bases). Trimming stripped 4 bases from V and 8 bases from J, with 16 bases between. The CDR3 extends over 14 amino acids. Germline values: CDR1 MGHDK, CDR2 SYGVNS. As DNA, the CDR3 is TGTGCCAGCAGTGGACTAGTCACGAGAGGTACGCAGTATTTT. Translated: CASSGLVTRGTQYF.